These 21 T cell receptor beta chains originate from one sample sequenced in a study of T cells in Graves' hyperthyroidism and ophthalmopathy. Amplified regions were TCR beta CDR3 sequences from RNA transcripts. A first-round RT-PCR of the TCR CDR3 used the HTBI primer set. MiXCR, run by TCRdb on the multiplex PCR reads, gives a single entry per CDR3 protein. This table holds 450,000 to 600,000 distinct CDR3 sequences, around 13% found once. Material for sequencing was blood. The source is a woman between 40 and 55 years old with Graves' hyperthyroidism.

This sequence joins TRBV11-2 and TRBJ2-1, with 13 nucleotides matching TRBD2. The V gene end was trimmed by 1 base and the J gene end by 10 bases; junction bases not matched to a gene: 4. Looked up from germline, CDR1 is SGHAT and CDR2 is FQNNGV. The CDR3 contains 15 residues. The chain's CDR3 is CASSLGTSGSREQFF. CDR3 nucleotides: TGTGCCAGCAGCTTAGGGACTAGCGGGAGTCGGGAGCAGTTCTTC.

This clonotype was recorded many times. V usage is TRBV2 and J usage is TRBJ2-1, with a tentative D call TRBD2 (6 bases). Germline V gene data show CDR1 as SNHLY and CDR2 as FYNNEI. Deletions cut 10 bases from V and 3 bases from J, with 16 bases between. CDR3 length: 14 residues. The CDR3 is CAKKGLKNYNEQFF. The CDR3 bases are TGTGCCAAGAAGGGACTTAAAAACTACAATGAGCAGTTCTTC.

The V and J genes are TRBV30 and TRBJ2-6; no definite D call. Germline assignment: CDR1 GTSNPN and CDR2 SVGIG (reference sequence). V was trimmed by 1 base and J by 3 bases, leaving 7 bases between them. The CDR3 spans 14 residues. CDR3 protein: CAWSGGIGANVLTF. The CDR3 DNA sequence: TGTGCCTGGAGTGGAGGAATTGGGGCCAACGTCCTGACTTTC.

This clonotype was seen more than once but under ten times. J is TRBJ2-1 and V is TRBV28; TRBD2 matches 11 bases. Looked up from germline, CDR1 is MDHEN and CDR2 is SYDVKM. The CDR3 is 15 residues long. V lost 10 bases, J lost 0 bases, and 5 bases stayed unmatched. CDR3 sequence reads: CANRGTSGSYNEQFF. Written as DNA, the CDR3 is TGTGCCAACCGTGGGACTAGCGGCTCCTACAATGAGCAGTTCTTC.

This clonotype was recorded at least ten times. The chain employs TRBV7-2 and TRBJ2-4; 14 bases fit TRBD2. The CDR3 is 18 amino acids. The V segment lost 4 bases and the J segment 0 bases; nucleotides outside the gene matches: 5. The V gene's germline CDR1 is SGHTA and CDR2 FQGNSA. CDR3 sequence reads: CASSWGLAGVLAKNIQYF. CDR3 nucleotide sequence: TGTGCCAGCAGCTGGGGACTAGCGGGAGTTCTAGCCAAAAACATTCAGTACTTC.

The rearrangement links TRBV6-1 to TRBJ2-1; 11 bases line up with TRBD2. With V trimmed by 9 bases and J by 7 bases, 14 bases remained unmatched. In germline, CDR1 is MNHNS, CDR2 SASEGT. This CDR3 is 16 amino acids long. The CDR3 DNA is TGTGCCAGTCAGGCAGGAGCTCTAGCGGGAGGAAATGAGCAGTTCTTC. Encoded protein: CASQAGALAGGNEQFF.

This clonotype was counted only a few times. The chain recombines TRBV6-1 with TRBJ2-7; no reliable D call. The CDR3 spans 12 residues. The V end was cut by 6 bases, the J end by 6 bases, with 12 bases between. CDR1 MNHNS and CDR2 SASEGT come from the germline V gene. CDR3 bases: TGTGCCAGCAGGCGGATCTCGGGCGAGCAGTACTTC. Protein: CASRRISGEQYF.

This clonotype was recorded many times. V gene TRBV30 combines with J gene TRBJ1-5; a weak D match, TRBD1 (5 bases). This CDR3 has 14 residues. Germline V CDR1 and CDR2: GTSNPN, SVGIG (reference sequence). Trimming took off 3 bases at V and 0 bases at J, with 9 bases between the two ends. The DNA of the CDR3 is TGTGCCTGGAGCGGCGGGGGTAGCAATCAGCCCCAGCATTTT. Residues: CAWSGGGSNQPQHF.

This clonotype was detected ten times or more. This chain links TRBV20-1 with TRBJ2-3, with 8 bases matching TRBD2. The germline V gene has CDR1 DFQATT and CDR2 SNEGSKA (reference sequence). The ends lost 2 bases at V and 2 bases at J; junction bases unmatched: 9. CDR3 length equals 16 residues. The CDR3 DNA is TGCAGTGCTAGAAGTGTTCGGGGGGGGATCACAGATACGCAGTATTTT. Protein product: CSARSVRGGITDTQYF.

The sample holds many counts of this clonotype. The chain is built from TRBV12-3 or TRBV12-4 and TRBJ2-5, with 13 positions matching TRBD2. This CDR3 is 17 amino acids long. Trimming at V came to 5 bases and at J to 5 bases, leaving 11 bases not matched to a gene. The CDR3 loop reads CASSPPWTSGSGETQYF. The CDR3 bases are TGTGCCAGCAGTCCCCCCTGGACTAGCGGGAGTGGGGAGACCCAGTACTTC.

There are many counts of this clonotype. This chain joins TRBV12-3 or TRBV12-4 and TRBJ2-5; 7 bases are shared with TRBD2. CDR3 size: 15 residues. Losses at the gene ends were 1 base for V and 5 bases for J; bases not matched to a gene: 7. DNA for the CDR3: TGTGCCAGCAGTTTAGTGGCTAGCGGTCGGGAGACCCAGTACTTC. Translation: CASSLVASGRETQYF.

This clonotype has only a few counts. V and J are TRBV27 and TRBJ1-6; TRBD1 might be the D (5 bases). V shed 6 bases and J shed 2 bases, with 11 bases lying between them. The CDR3 is made up of 15 amino acids. Germline V gene data show CDR1 as MNHEY and CDR2 as SMNVEV (reference sequence). CDR3 sequence: CASSLGATYNSPLHF. The CDR3 region has the DNA TGTGCCAGCAGCCTCGGGGCCACCTATAATTCACCCCTCCACTTT.

This clonotype was counted many times. This rearrangement joins TRBV11-1 to TRBJ2-1; D tentatively fits TRBD1 or TRBD2 (5 bases each). V lost 5 bases and J lost 1, with 15 bases in between. The germline gives CDR1 SGHAT, CDR2 FQDESV (reference sequence). This CDR3 has 16 residues. Here the CDR3 reads CASSLNGAQSYNEQFF. In nucleotides, the CDR3 is TGTGCCAGCAGCCTGAACGGGGCGCAATCCTACAATGAGCAGTTCTTC.

This chain connects TRBV4-1 to TRBJ2-7; D is ambiguous. V was shortened by 3 bases and J by 3 bases, with 12 bases between the two germline ends. Germline lookup yields CDR1 MGHRA and CDR2 YSYEKL. The CDR3 has 14 residues. The CDR3: CASSHLEGIYEQYF. Here the CDR3 DNA reads TGCGCCAGCAGCCACCTCGAAGGGATCTACGAGCAGTACTTC.

This clonotype was recorded many times. This chain connects TRBV2 to TRBJ2-2; D remains unclear. V was clipped by 8 bases and J by 3 bases, with 10 bases between them. Germline V gives CDR1 SNHLY, CDR2 FYNNEI. This CDR3 is built from 13 residues. In DNA form, the CDR3 reads TGTGCCAGCCTGGGCGTCGACACCGGGGAGCTGTTTTTT. Protein: CASLGVDTGELFF.

This clonotype was observed a handful of times. This sequence joins TRBV7-2 and TRBJ2-3; a possible D gene is TRBD1 (6 bases). Germline CDR1 reads SGHTA; CDR2 reads FQGNSA. The CDR3 spans 15 residues. V was shortened by 4 bases and J by 0 bases, with 11 bases between the two germline ends. The CDR3 reads CASSSGQVSTDTQYF. In DNA form, the CDR3 reads TGTGCCAGCAGCTCGGGACAAGTTAGCACAGATACGCAGTATTTT.

This clonotype occurred many times. J is TRBJ1-2 and V is TRBV4-2, with D hard to call. Germline assignment: CDR1 LGHNA and CDR2 YNFKEQ. The CDR3 has 14 residues. With 1 base removed from V and 6 bases from J, the gap between germline ends came to 12 bases. The CDR3 spells CASSQGISSDGYTF. CDR3 DNA: TGTGCCAGCAGCCAAGGGATCTCGTCAGATGGCTACACCTTC.

The table lists this clonotype with many counts. V and J are TRBV30 and TRBJ2-3; 7 positions match TRBD2. This CDR3 spans 15 amino acids. V was pared by 1 base and J by 0 bases, with 4 bases of the junction left unmatched. Germline V gene lookup returns CDR1 GTSNPN and CDR2 SVGIG (reference sequence). The CDR3 DNA follows: TGTGCCTGGAGTGGCCTAGCGGTCAGCACAGATACGCAGTATTTT. Translating gives CAWSGLAVSTDTQYF.

This clonotype was seen only a few times. This may be a read error, as it is one base from a much larger clone. The CDR3 bases are TGTGTCAGCAGTTTATCGGGGGGCGGCGGCAATCAGCCCCAGCATTTT. It specifies CVSSLSGGGGNQPQHF. V gene TRBV28 combines with J gene TRBJ1-5, with D perhaps TRBD1 (6 bases). Germline assignment: CDR1 MDHEN and CDR2 SYDVKM. The CDR3 contains 16 residues.

This clonotype has just a few counts. V gene TRBV7-3 combines with J gene TRBJ2-5, with a possible D match to TRBD2 (5 bases). V lost 5 bases and J 9 bases, leaving 22 bases between the germline ends. This CDR3 comprises 15 residues. Germline V gene lookup returns CDR1 SGHTA and CDR2 FQGTGA. The CDR3 spells CASSLDPGLPVAQYF. CDR3 nucleotide sequence: TGTGCCAGCAGCCTAGACCCCGGACTCCCCGTGGCCCAGTACTTC. The full variable domain, its missing parts supplied by reference TRBV7-3 and TRBJ2-5, is GAGVSQTPSNKVTEKGKYVELRCDPISGHTALYWYRQSLGQGPEFLIYFQGTGAADDSGLPNDRFFAVRPEGSVSTLKIQRTERGDSAVYLCASSLDPGLPVAQYFGPGTRLLVL.

This clonotype was counted many times. The J gene is TRBJ1-1, the V gene TRBV6-1; D remains unclear. Germline V gives CDR1 MNHNS, CDR2 SASEGT. The CDR3 has 14 amino acids. Trimming stripped 7 bases from V and 10 bases from J, with 22 bases between. The CDR3 reads CASTRTLGKGTAFF. Written as DNA, the CDR3 is TGTGCCAGCACTCGAACGTTGGGGAAAGGCACAGCTTTCTTT.